The 7 T cell receptor beta chains given below trace back to one sample, sequenced in a study of blood T cell repertoires in COVID-19. Produced via immunoSEQ multiplex PCR; TCRdb's table is partial and in-frame only. In the table there are about 51,000 clones, roughly 88% of which are singletons. The sequencing sample was made of peripheral blood. All receptors derive from a man aged 45 to 65 with active COVID-19.

The chain couples TRBV2 to TRBJ1-5; possibly TRBD1 for D (6 bases). CDR3 length: 15 residues. V dropped 8 bases and J dropped 6 bases, with 20 bases sitting between them. CDR1 and CDR2 from the germline V gene are SNHLY and FYNNEI. The CDR3 DNA follows: TGTGCCAGCCGGGGGGGCGCTGGGGTTGGTCAGCCCCAGCATTTT. It encodes CASRGGAGVGQPQHF.

This clone was counted between two and nine times. The genes are TRBV14 and TRBJ1-1, with a tentative D call TRBD1 (6 bases). CDR1 and CDR2 (germline): SGHDN, FVKESK. The CDR3 extends over 16 amino acids. Trimming stripped 2 bases from V and 5 bases from J, with 18 bases between. The CDR3 sequence is CASSQLNYRVRTEAFF. The CDR3 nucleotides are TGTGCCAGCAGCCAACTAAACTACAGGGTTCGGACTGAAGCTTTCTTT.

This clone rates as medium-sized (0.01 to 0.1%). This sequence joins TRBV19 and TRBJ1-1; D might be TRBD1 (5 bases). Trimming took off 6 bases at V and 2 bases at J, with 13 bases between the two ends. Germline assignment: CDR1 LNHDA and CDR2 SQIVND (reference sequence). The CDR3 length is 14 residues. In nucleotides, the CDR3 is TGTGCCAGTAGCCTGGGGGGTATAAACACTGAAGCTTTCTTT. Translating it yields CASSLGGINTEAFF.

The chain uses TRBV6-5 and TRBJ1-5; TRBD1 agrees at 7 bases. This CDR3 has 15 amino acids. J lost 1 base, V lost 6 bases, and 6 bases had no gene match. Germline V lookup: CDR1 MNHEY, CDR2 SVGAGI. As DNA, the CDR3 is TGTGCCAGCAGCCGAAACAGGGGAAGCAATCAGCCCCAGCATTTT. Protein: CASSRNRGSNQPQHF.

This clone has just a few counts. This CDR3 is CASSLGTVNQPQHF. In DNA form, the CDR3 reads TGTGCCAGCAGCCTAGGGACAGTTAATCAGCCCCAGCATTTT. J is TRBJ1-5 and V is TRBV9, with 7 bases matching TRBD1. Germline trimming cut 4 bases from V and 4 bases from J; bases unmatched to any gene: 5. In germline, CDR1 is SGDLS, CDR2 YYNGEE. This CDR3 is built from 14 residues.

The chain recombines TRBV6-6 with TRBJ1-2, with 10 positions matching TRBD1. The J segment lost 5 bases and the V segment lost 0 bases, leaving 3 bases of the junction unmatched. Germline CDR1 MNHNY, CDR2 SVGAGI (reference sequence). The CDR3 extends over 15 amino acids. Here the CDR3 reads CASSYSRGQGYGYTF. CDR3 DNA: TGTGCCAGCAGTTACTCGAGGGGACAGGGGTATGGCTACACCTTC.

The chain carries TRBV29-1 and TRBJ2-3; tentatively, D is TRBD2 (5 bases). The CDR3 contains 13 residues. V lost 8 bases and J lost 2, with 14 bases in between. Germline values: CDR1 SQVTM, CDR2 ANQGSEA. The CDR3 spells CSHLSGNTDTQYF. DNA of the CDR3: TGCAGCCACCTTTCGGGGAACACAGATACGCAGTATTTT.